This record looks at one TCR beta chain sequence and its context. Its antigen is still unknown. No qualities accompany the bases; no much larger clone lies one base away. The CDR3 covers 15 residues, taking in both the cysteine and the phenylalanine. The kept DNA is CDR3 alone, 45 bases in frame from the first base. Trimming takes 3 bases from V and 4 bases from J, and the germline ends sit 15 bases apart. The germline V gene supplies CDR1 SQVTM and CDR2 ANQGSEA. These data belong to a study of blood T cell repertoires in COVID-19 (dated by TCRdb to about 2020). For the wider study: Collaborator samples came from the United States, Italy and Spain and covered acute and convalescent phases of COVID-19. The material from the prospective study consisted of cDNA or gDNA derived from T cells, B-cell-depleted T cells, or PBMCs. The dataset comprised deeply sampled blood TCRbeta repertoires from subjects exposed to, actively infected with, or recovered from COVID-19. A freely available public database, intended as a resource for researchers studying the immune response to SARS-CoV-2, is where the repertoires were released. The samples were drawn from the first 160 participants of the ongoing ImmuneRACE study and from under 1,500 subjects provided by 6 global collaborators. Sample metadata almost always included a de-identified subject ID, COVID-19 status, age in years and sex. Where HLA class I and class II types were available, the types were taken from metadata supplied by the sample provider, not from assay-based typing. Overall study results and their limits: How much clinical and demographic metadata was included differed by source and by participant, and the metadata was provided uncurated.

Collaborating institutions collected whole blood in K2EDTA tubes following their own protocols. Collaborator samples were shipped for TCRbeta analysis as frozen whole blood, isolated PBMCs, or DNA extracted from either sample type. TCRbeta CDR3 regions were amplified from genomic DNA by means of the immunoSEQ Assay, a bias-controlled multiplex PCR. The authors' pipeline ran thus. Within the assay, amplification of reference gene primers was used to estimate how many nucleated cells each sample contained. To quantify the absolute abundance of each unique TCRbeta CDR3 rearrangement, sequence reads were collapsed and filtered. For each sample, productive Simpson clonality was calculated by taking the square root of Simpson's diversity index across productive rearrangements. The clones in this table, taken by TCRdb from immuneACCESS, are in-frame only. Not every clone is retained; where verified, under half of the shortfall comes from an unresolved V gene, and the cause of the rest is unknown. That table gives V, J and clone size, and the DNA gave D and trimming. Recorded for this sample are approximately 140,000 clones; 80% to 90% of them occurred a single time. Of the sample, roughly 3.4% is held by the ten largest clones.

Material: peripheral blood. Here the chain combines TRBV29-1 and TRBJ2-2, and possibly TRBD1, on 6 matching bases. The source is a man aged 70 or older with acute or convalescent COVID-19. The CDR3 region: CSVDGQGTSTGELFF. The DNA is TGCAGCGTTGATGGGCAGGGGACATCCACCGGGGAGCTGTTTTTT.